The 22 T cell receptor beta chains presented below share a single source sample, sequenced in a study of cytotoxic CD8 clonotypes in ibrutinib-treated CLL. Produced via immunoSEQ multiplex PCR; TCRdb's table is partial and in-frame only. The sample contains 250,000 to 350,000 clones, around 77% of which appear only once. Sequenced here: PBMCs, sampled at disease progression, from a patient treated with ibrutinib. The receptor set was obtained from a human donor with chronic lymphocytic leukemia.

Written as DNA, the CDR3 is TGTGCCAGCAGCTCCTGGGACTCCCCAGATACGCAGTATTTT. It translates to CASSSWDSPDTQYF. The chain recombines TRBV7-3 with TRBJ2-3; D might be TRBD2 (6 bases). The V end was cut by 4 bases, the J end by 4 bases, with 12 bases between. The CDR3 is 14 residues long. Per germline, CDR1 SGHTA and CDR2 FQGTGA.

V gene TRBV9 combines with J gene TRBJ1-6; D call uncertain. The CDR3 runs 16 residues. The V gene's germline CDR1 is SGDLS and CDR2 YYNGEE. The V end was cut by 0 bases, the J end by 4 bases, with 11 bases between. In DNA, the CDR3 is TGTGCCAGCAGCGTAGGCCCCAGGCTGTATAATTCACCCCTCCACTTT. This translates into CASSVGPRLYNSPLHF.

This clone was seen a few times. The chain uses TRBV10-3 and TRBJ2-7; 9 positions match TRBD1. CDR3 size: 13 residues. With V trimmed by 5 bases and J by 3 bases, 2 bases remained unmatched. Germline CDR1 ENHRY, CDR2 SYGVKD. CDR3 bases: TGTGCCATCAGTCCGGGACAGGGCTACGAGCAGTACTTC. Protein sequence: CAISPGQGYEQYF.

This clone was recorded once. The chain links TRBV6-1 to TRBJ2-5, with D unclear. The length of the CDR3 is 11 residues. V lost 6 bases and J 5 bases, leaving 7 bases between the germline ends. The germline V gene encodes CDR1 MNHNS and CDR2 SASEGT. The CDR3 loop reads CASREVETQYF. CDR3 nucleotides: TGTGCCAGCAGAGAGGTTGAGACCCAGTACTTC.

A note on this clone: An end of the junction differs from the germline gene, which may be a read error. The chain employs TRBV11-2 and TRBJ2-1; D may be TRBD1 or TRBD2 (5 bases each). Looked up from germline, CDR1 is SGHAT and CDR2 is FQNNGV. The CDR3 is made up of 12 amino acids. The CDR3 DNA is TGTGCCAGCAGCTTAGTCGGGGCCCGAACTGTCTTC. This gives the protein CASSLVGARTVF.

The sample holds one count of this clone. The J gene is TRBJ2-3, the V gene TRBV4-3; D is perhaps TRBD1 or TRBD2 (5 bases each). The CDR3 contains 13 residues. CDR1 and CDR2 from the germline V gene are LGHNA and YSLEER. The ends were cut back, 3 bases at V and 6 bases at J, with 10 bases in the middle. Written as DNA, the CDR3 is TGCGCCAGCAGCCATGAGGGGTCGGATACGCAGTATTTT. Translating it yields CASSHEGSDTQYF.

The V gene is TRBV28, the J gene TRBJ2-1, with D tentatively TRBD1 (6 bases). The CDR3 runs to 14 residues. Germline loops: CDR1 MDHEN, CDR2 SYDVKM. Trimming stripped 6 bases from V and 2 bases from J, with 11 bases between. The CDR3 bases are TGTGCCAGCAGAGGCAGGGGCCCCTACAATGAGCAGTTCTTC. As protein: CASRGRGPYNEQFF.

The V and J genes are TRBV7-6 and TRBJ2-7, with TRBD2 as a possible D gene (5 bases). The V end was cut by 2 bases, the J end by 2 bases, with 19 bases between. Germline V gene sequence: CDR1 SGHVS, CDR2 FNYEAQ. The CDR3 covers 17 residues. CDR3 region: CASSLFAPGQRPYEQYF. In DNA, the CDR3 is TGTGCCAGCAGCTTATTTGCCCCAGGTCAGCGGCCCTACGAGCAGTACTTC.

V is TRBV2 and J is TRBJ2-7; a possible D gene is TRBD2 (6 bases). The CDR3 loop spans 15 amino acids. CDR1 and CDR2 from the germline V gene are SNHLY and FYNNEI. Trimming left V 6 bases short and J 3 bases short, with 18 bases between. This chain's CDR3 is CASRPWAGNNYEQYF. For the CDR3, the DNA is TGTGCCAGCAGGCCCTGGGCGGGGAACAACTACGAGCAGTACTTC.

This chain uses TRBV4-1 with TRBJ1-2, with a tentative D call TRBD1 (6 bases). The germline CDR1 and CDR2 sequences are MGHRA and YSYEKL. The CDR3 extends over 14 amino acids. V lost 3 bases, J lost 2 bases, and 10 bases lay in between. The CDR3 sequence: CASSHPGANYGYTF. Written as DNA, the CDR3 is TGCGCCAGCAGCCACCCAGGGGCGAACTATGGCTACACCTTC.

The chain uses TRBV11-2 and TRBJ2-7; D is perhaps TRBD1 (6 bases). The CDR3 has 14 amino acids. V was cut by 1 base and J by 4 bases, with 11 bases left in between. CDR1 and CDR2 (germline): SGHAT, FQNNGV. The CDR3 DNA is TGTGCCAGCAGCTTAGGGGGGCAGCGGTACGAGCAGTACTTC. Translated, it gives CASSLGGQRYEQYF.

The chain links TRBV4-1 to TRBJ2-5, with 9 bases aligning to TRBD2. In germline, CDR1 is MGHRA, CDR2 YSYEKL. The CDR3 is 16 amino acids. Unmatched junction bases numbered 9, after V lost 3 bases and J lost 4 bases. CDR3 bases: TGCGCCAGCAGCCATCGTAGCGGGGGCCGGGGAGAGACCCAGTACTTC. It codes for CASSHRSGGRGETQYF.

The chain carries TRBV27 and TRBJ2-7; D ambiguous. V was pared by 0 bases and J by 0 bases, with 9 bases between. Germline V gives CDR1 MNHEY, CDR2 SMNVEV (reference sequence). The CDR3 is 15 amino acids. Here the CDR3 DNA reads TGTGCCAGCAGTTTATCGGGTCATACCTCCTACGAGCAGTACTTC. Its protein is CASSLSGHTSYEQYF.

This chain uses TRBV19 with TRBJ1-1; 7 bases are shared with TRBD1. CDR1 is LNHDA and CDR2 is SQIVND in the germline V gene (reference sequence). After removal of 5 bases from V and 8 bases from J, the junction contained 11 bases not matched to a gene. The CDR3 covers 14 residues. The DNA of the CDR3 is TGTGCCAGTAGTTGGGACAGCTTGGCGGGGGAAGCTTTCTTT. This gives the protein CASSWDSLAGEAFF. Variable domain in full (rest from reference TRBV19 and TRBJ1-1): DGGITQSPKYLFRKEGQNVTLSCEQNLNHDAMYWYRQDPGQGLRLIYYSQIVNDFQKGDIAEGYSVSREKKESFPLTVTSAQKNPTAFYLCASSWDSLAGEAFFGQGTRLTVV.

This rearrangement joins TRBV18 to TRBJ1-2; D is unclear. In germline, CDR1 is KGHSH, CDR2 LQKENI. The CDR3 length is 15 residues. The V and J ends lost 2 bases and 6 bases respectively, with 16 bases between them. Here the CDR3 reads CASSPGRREEDGYTF. DNA for the CDR3: TGTGCCAGCTCACCAGGGCGAAGGGAAGAAGATGGCTACACCTTC.

This clone appeared once. The chain has TRBV9 and TRBJ2-3; D possibly uses TRBD1 or TRBD2 (6 bases each). V lost 0 bases and J 6 bases, leaving 14 bases between the germline ends. This CDR3 comprises 15 residues. Per germline, CDR1 SGDLS and CDR2 YYNGEE. The CDR3 spells CASSVEGGGRDTQYF. The CDR3 nucleotides are TGTGCCAGCAGCGTAGAAGGAGGGGGTAGGGATACGCAGTATTTT.

The chain combines TRBV19 with TRBJ1-1; TRBD1 aligns across 8 bases. Losses at the gene ends were 3 bases for V and 3 bases for J; bases not matched to a gene: 6. The CDR3 is 15 amino acids. The germline gives CDR1 LNHDA, CDR2 SQIVND (reference sequence). The CDR3 loop reads CASSIPGTGYTEAFF. CDR3 nucleotides: TGTGCCAGTAGTATCCCCGGGACAGGCTACACTGAAGCTTTCTTT.

The chain uses TRBV9 and TRBJ1-2; the D is unclear. Looked up from germline, CDR1 is SGDLS and CDR2 is YYNGEE. V lost 1 base, J lost 3 bases, and 4 bases lay in between. This CDR3 is built from 12 residues. In nucleotides, the CDR3 is TGTGCCAGCAGCGTATTAGACTATGGCTACACCTTC. This gives the protein CASSVLDYGYTF.

This rearrangement joins TRBV29-1 to TRBJ1-2, with no clear D. The germline V gene encodes CDR1 SQVTM and CDR2 ANQGSEA. The CDR3 has 13 residues. The V and J ends lost 7 bases and 8 bases respectively, with 20 bases between them. The CDR3, as DNA: TGCAGCGCCCTGATCCCTTCGGTGCCCGGCTACACCTTC. Its protein is CSALIPSVPGYTF. Looking up the rest from reference TRBV29-1 and TRBJ1-2 gives the full variable domain: SAVISQKPSRDICQRGTSLTIQCQVDSQVTMMFWYRQQPGQSLTLIATANQGSEATYESGFVIDKFPISRPNLTFSTLTVSNMSPEDSSIYLCSALIPSVPGYTFGSGTRLTVV.

The chain couples TRBV5-4 to TRBJ1-1; TRBD1 aligns across 7 bases. This CDR3 contains 14 residues. The J segment lost 1 base and the V segment lost 1 base, leaving 1 base of the junction unmatched. Germline V CDR1 and CDR2: SGHNT, YYREEE (reference sequence). CDR3 region: CASSLKGANTEAFF. Here the CDR3 DNA reads TGTGCCAGCAGCTTGAAGGGGGCGAACACTGAAGCTTTCTTT.

This chain uses TRBV9 with TRBJ2-5, with 8 positions matching TRBD2. The CDR3 is 15 residues long. Trimming removed 0 bases from V and 4 bases from J; junction bases left unmatched: 5. The germline gives CDR1 SGDLS, CDR2 YYNGEE. The DNA of the CDR3 is TGTGCCAGCAGCGTAGGTCCGGGGGGGCTAGAGACCCAGTACTTC. Translation gives CASSVGPGGLETQYF.

This chain joins TRBV7-9 and TRBJ2-5; possible D gene TRBD1, 6 bases. V was clipped by 2 bases and J by 0 bases, with 10 bases between them. Germline V gene lookup returns CDR1 SEHNR and CDR2 FQNEAQ (reference sequence). The CDR3 runs to 15 residues. The CDR3 protein is CASSLSWTDQETQYF. The CDR3 bases are TGTGCCAGCAGCTTATCGTGGACAGACCAAGAGACCCAGTACTTC.